This T cell receptor (beta chain) was captured by sequencing in a study of control samples from healthy donors and cancer patients. Trimming took 8 bases from V and 3 from J, leaving 13 bases between them. Per germline, CDR1 ENHRY and CDR2 SYGVKD. CDR3 length: 14 residues. The method was immunoSEQ multiplex PCR; TCRdb's version includes in-frame clones alone and lacks a portion of them. The table shows some 150,000 clones, with approximately 91% occurring only once. The chain couples TRBV10-3 to TRBJ2-2; D call uncertain. The receptor was derived from a man under 40 in good health. Sequencing was performed on blood. The chain's CDR3 is CAIGLGSDTGELFF. DNA for the CDR3: TGTGCCATCGGGCTTGGGTCGGACACCGGGGAGCTGTTTTTT.